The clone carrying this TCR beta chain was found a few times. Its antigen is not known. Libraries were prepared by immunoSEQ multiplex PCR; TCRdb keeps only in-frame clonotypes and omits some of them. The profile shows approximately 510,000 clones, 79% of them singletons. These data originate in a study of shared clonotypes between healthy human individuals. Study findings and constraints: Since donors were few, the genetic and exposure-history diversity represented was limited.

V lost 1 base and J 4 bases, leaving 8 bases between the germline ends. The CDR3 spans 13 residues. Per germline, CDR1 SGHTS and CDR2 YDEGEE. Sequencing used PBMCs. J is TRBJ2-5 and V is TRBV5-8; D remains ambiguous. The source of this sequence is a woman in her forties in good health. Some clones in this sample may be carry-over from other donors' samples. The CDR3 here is CASSLSLLETQYF. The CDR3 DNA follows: TGTGCCAGCAGCTTGAGTTTGTTAGAGACCCAGTACTTC.